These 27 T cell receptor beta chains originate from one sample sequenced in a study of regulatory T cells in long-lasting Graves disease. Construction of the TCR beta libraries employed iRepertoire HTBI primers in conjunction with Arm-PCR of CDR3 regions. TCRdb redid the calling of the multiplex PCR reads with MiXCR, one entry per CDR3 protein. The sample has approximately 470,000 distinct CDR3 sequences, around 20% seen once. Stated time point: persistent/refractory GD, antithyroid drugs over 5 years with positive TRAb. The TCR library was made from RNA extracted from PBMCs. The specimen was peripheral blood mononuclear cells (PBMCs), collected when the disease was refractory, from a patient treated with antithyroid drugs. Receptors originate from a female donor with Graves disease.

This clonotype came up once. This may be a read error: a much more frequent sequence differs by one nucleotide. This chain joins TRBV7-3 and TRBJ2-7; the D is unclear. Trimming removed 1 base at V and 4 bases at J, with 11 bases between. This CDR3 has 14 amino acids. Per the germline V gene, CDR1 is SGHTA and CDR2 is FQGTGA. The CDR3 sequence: CASSLRPKRYEQYF. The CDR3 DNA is TGTGCCAGCAGCTTAAGACCGAAGCGTTACGAGCAGTACTTC.

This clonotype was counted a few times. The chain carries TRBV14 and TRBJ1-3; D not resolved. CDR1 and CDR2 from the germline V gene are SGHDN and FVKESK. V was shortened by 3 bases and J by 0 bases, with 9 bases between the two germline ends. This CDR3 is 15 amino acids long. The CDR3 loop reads CASSHRFASGNTIYF. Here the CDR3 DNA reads TGTGCCAGCAGCCACAGATTCGCCTCTGGAAACACCATATATTTT. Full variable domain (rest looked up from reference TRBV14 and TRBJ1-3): EAGVTQFPSHSVIEKGQTVTLRCDPISGHDNLYWYRRVMGKEIKFLLHFVKESKQDESGMPNNRFLAERTGGTYSTLKVQPAELEDSGVYFCASSHRFASGNTIYFGEGSWLTVV.

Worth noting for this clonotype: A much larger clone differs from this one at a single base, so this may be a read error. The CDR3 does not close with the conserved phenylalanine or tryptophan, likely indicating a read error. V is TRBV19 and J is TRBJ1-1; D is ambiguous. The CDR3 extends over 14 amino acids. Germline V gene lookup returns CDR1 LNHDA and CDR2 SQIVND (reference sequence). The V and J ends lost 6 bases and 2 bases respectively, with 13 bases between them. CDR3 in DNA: TGTGCCAGTAGCCCGGACGGAGAAAACACTGAAGCTTTCCTT. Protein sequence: CASSPDGENTEAFL.

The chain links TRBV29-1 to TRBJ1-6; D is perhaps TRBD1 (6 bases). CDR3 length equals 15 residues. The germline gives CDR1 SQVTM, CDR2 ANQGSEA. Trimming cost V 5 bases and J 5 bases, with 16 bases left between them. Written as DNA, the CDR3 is TGCAGCGTTTCTGCCACAGGGCAAGATAATTCACCCCTCCACTTT. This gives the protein CSVSATGQDNSPLHF.

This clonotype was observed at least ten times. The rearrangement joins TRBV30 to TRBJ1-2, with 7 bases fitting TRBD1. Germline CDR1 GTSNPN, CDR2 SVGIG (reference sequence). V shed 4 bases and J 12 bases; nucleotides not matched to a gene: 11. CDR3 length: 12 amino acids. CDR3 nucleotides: TGTGCCTGGAAGAGGGACAGCCAAGTGAACACCTTC. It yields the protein CAWKRDSQVNTF.

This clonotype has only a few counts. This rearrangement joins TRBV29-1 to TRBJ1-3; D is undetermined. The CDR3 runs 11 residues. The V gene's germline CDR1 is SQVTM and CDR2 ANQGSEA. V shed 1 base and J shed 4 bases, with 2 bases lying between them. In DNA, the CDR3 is TGCAGCGTTGAAGGGGGAAACACCATATATTTT. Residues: CSVEGGNTIYF.

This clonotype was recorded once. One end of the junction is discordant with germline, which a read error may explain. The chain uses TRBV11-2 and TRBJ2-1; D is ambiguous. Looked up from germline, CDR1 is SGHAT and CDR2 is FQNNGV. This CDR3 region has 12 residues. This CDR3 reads CASSLGLNGQFF. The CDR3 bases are TGTGCCAGCAGCTTAGGACTCAATGGGCAGTTCTTC.

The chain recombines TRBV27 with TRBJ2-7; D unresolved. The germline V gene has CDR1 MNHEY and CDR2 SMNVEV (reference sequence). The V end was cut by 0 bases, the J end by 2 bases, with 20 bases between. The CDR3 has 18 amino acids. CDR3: CASSLSGRSSTYAYEQYF. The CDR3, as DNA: TGTGCCAGCAGTTTATCAGGCAGGTCGAGTACGTACGCCTACGAGCAGTACTTC.

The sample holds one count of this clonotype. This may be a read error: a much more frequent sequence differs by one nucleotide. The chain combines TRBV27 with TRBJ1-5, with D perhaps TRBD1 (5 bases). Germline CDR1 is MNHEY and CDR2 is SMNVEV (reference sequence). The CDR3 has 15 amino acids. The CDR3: CASSLGTGINQSQHF. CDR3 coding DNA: TGTGCCAGCAGTTTAGGGACGGGAATTAATCAGTCCCAGCATTTT.

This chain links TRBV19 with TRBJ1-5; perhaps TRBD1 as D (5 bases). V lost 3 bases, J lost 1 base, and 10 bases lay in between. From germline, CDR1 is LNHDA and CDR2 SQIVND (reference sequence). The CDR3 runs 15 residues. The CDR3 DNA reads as TGTGCCAGTAGTATGACAGCTGAGAGCAATCAGCCCCAGCATTTT. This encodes CASSMTAESNQPQHF.

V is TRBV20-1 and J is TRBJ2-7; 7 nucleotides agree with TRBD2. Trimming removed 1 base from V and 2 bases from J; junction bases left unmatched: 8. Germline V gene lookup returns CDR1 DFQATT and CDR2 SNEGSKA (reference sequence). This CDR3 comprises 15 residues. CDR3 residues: CSARGSSGQTYEQYF. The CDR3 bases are TGCAGTGCTAGAGGGAGTAGCGGGCAGACCTACGAGCAGTACTTC.

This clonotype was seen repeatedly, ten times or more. The CDR3 nucleotides are TGTGCCAGCAGCCCGAGGGGGACACAACCCGGCGAGCAGTACTTC. It specifies CASSPRGTQPGEQYF. J is TRBJ2-7 and V is TRBV7-6; D may be TRBD1 (6 bases). Trimming removed 5 bases at V and 6 bases at J, with 20 bases between. The germline V gene has CDR1 SGHVS and CDR2 FNYEAQ. There are 15 residues in the CDR3.

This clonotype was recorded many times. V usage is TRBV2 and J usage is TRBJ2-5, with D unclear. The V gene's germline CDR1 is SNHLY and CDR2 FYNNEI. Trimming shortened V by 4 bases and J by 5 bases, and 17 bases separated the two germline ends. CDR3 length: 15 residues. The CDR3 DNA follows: TGTGCCAGCAGTGGAGGCCCGGGTAAAGGGGAGACCCAGTACTTC. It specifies CASSGGPGKGETQYF.

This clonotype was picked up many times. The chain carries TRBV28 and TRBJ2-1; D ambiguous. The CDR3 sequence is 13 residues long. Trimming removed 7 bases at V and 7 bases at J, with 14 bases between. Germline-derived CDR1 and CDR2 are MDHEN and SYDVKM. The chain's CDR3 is CASNPKSRNEQFF. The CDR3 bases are TGTGCCAGCAATCCTAAGTCGCGAAATGAGCAGTTCTTC.

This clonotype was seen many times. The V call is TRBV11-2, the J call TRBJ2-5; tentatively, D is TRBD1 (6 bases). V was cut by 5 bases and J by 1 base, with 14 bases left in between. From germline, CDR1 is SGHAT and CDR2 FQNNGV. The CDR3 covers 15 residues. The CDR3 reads CASSNRDTVQETQYF. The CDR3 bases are TGTGCCAGCAGCAACCGGGACACAGTCCAAGAGACCCAGTACTTC.

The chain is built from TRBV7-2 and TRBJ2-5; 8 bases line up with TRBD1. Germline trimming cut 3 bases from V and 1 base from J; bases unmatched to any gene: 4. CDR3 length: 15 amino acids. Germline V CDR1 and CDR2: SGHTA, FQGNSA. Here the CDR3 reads CASSFTGGSQETQYF. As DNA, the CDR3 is TGTGCCAGCAGCTTTACAGGGGGATCCCAAGAGACCCAGTACTTC.

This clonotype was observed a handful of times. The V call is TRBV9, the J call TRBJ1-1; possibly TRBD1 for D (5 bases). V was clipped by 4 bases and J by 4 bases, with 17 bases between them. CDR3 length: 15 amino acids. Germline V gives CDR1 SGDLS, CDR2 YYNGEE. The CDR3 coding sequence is TGTGCCAGCAGCCCGAAGGTCCCTGGGGGCACTGAAGCTTTCTTT. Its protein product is CASSPKVPGGTEAFF.

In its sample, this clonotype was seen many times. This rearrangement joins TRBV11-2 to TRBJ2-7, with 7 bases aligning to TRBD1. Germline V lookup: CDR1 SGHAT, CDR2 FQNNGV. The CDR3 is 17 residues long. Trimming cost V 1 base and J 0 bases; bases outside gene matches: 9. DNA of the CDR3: TGTGCCAGCAGCTTAGGTCGAGGCAGGGGGATCTCCTACGAGCAGTACTTC. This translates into CASSLGRGRGISYEQYF.

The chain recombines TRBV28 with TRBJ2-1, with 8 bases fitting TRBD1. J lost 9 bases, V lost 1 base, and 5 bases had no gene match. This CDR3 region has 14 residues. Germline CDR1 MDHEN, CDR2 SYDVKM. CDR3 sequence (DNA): TGTGCCAGCAGTTTATTCCAGGGGGCTAGTGAGCAGTTCTTC. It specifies CASSLFQGASEQFF.

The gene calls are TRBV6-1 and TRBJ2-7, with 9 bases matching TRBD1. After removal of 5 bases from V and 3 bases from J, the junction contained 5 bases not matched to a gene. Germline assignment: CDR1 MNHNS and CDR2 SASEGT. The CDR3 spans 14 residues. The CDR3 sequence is CASSPGTGYYEQYF. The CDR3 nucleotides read TGTGCCAGCAGTCCCGGGACAGGGTACTACGAGCAGTACTTC.

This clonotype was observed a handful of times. CDR3 region: CASSLLDGQGEYGYTF. The CDR3 DNA is TGTGCCAGCTCACTCCTGGATGGACAGGGGGAATATGGCTACACCTTC. The chain employs TRBV18 and TRBJ1-2; 10 nucleotides align to TRBD1. V was clipped by 4 bases and J by 5 bases; unmatched bases: 10. CDR3 length equals 16 residues. CDR1 and CDR2 (germline): KGHSH, LQKENI.

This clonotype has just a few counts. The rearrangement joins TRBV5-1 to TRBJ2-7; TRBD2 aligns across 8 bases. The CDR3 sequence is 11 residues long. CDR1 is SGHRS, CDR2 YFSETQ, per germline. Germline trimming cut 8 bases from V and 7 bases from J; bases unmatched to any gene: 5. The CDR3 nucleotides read TGCGCCAGTAGCGGGAAGGATGAGCAGTACTTC. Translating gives CASSGKDEQYF.

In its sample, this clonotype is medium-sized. CDR3 loop: CASSFPKFREQVNTEAFF. CDR3 nucleotides: TGTGCCAGCAGTTTCCCCAAGTTTAGGGAACAGGTGAACACTGAAGCTTTCTTT. The rearrangement uses TRBV28 and TRBJ1-1, with D perhaps matching TRBD1 (5 bases). Deletions cut 3 bases from V and 0 bases from J, with 20 bases between. Germline V gene data show CDR1 as MDHEN and CDR2 as SYDVKM. This CDR3 is built from 18 residues.

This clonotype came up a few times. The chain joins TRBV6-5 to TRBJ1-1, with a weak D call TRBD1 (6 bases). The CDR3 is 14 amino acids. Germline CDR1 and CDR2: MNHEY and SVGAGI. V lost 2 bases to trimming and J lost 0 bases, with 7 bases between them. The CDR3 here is CASSYDRMNTEAFF. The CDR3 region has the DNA TGTGCCAGCAGTTACGACAGGATGAACACTGAAGCTTTCTTT.

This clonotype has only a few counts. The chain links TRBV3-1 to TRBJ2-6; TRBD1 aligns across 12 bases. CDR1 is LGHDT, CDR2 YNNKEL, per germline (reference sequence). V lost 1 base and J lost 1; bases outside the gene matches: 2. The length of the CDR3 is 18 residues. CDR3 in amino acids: CASSQGGQGASGANVLTF. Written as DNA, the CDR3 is TGTGCCAGCAGCCAAGGGGGACAGGGGGCTTCTGGGGCCAACGTCCTGACTTTC.

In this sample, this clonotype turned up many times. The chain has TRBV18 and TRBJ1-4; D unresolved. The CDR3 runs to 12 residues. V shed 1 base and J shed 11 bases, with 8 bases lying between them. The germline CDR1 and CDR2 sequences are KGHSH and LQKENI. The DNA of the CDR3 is TGTGCCAGCTCACCACTTAGCGGGAAACTGTTTTTT. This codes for CASSPLSGKLFF.

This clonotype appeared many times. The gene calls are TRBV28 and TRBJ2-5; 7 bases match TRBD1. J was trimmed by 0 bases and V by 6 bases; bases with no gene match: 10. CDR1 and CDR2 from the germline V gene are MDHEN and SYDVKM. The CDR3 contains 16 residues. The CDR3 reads CASRPRQGWDQETQYF. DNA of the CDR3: TGTGCCAGCAGACCCCGACAGGGCTGGGACCAAGAGACCCAGTACTTC.